This note documents a single T cell receptor (beta chain) sequence. Its antigen is as yet unknown. The same CDR3 also results from other DNA sequences found in this sample. This sample was included in a study of shared clonotypes between healthy human individuals. Study-level findings and limits: Generally, naive subsets (rather than memory subsets) showed larger estimated richness. Sorted-subset samples were not fully sequenced, rarefaction indicated.

Original analysis: Filtering differed for immunoSEQ, which gave only junction sequences without quality scores. Profiling relied on immunoSEQ multiplex PCR, and the TCRdb table lists in-frame clones only, not all of them. The V and J calls and clone size are taken from that table; D and trimming were inferred from the DNA. The data hold 2,500,000 or so clones, with about 90% observed a single time. Germline values: CDR1 SGHRS, CDR2 YFSETQ. V lost 0 bases, J lost 0 bases, and 9 bases lay in between. CDR3 length: 15 residues. The receptor comes from a man in his late teens or twenties in good health. Some clones in this sample may be carry-over from other donors' samples. Specimen: naive CD4+ T cells from PBMCs. Subset indicated: CD45RA+ positively selected. V usage is TRBV5-1 and J usage is TRBJ1-2; D unresolved. Written as DNA, the CDR3 is TGCGCCAGCAGCTTGGGCGGTACAGCTAACTATGGCTACACCTTC. Translation: CASSLGGTANYGYTF.